The present entry profiles one T cell receptor beta chain with its context. The sample is drawn from a study of blood T cell repertoires in COVID-19. Across the study: COVID-19 samples from acute and convalescent phases originated in the United States, Italy and Spain.

This CDR3 has 16 amino acids. The V and J ends lost 0 bases and 3 bases respectively, with 15 bases between them. The V gene's germline CDR1 is SQVTM and CDR2 ANQGSEA. The assay was immunoSEQ multiplex PCR, and TCRdb's table has in-frame clones only and misses some. The sample lists around 340,000 clones; about 86% were seen once. The sequenced sample was PBMCs or T cells enriched from blood (not recorded which). This sequence joins TRBV29-1 and TRBJ2-1; D not resolved. The TCR originated in a woman between 40 and 50 years old with acute COVID-19. CDR3 sequence reads: CSVEDHQVSYYNEQFF. Here the CDR3 DNA reads TGCAGCGTTGAAGATCATCAGGTATCCTACTACAATGAGCAGTTCTTC.